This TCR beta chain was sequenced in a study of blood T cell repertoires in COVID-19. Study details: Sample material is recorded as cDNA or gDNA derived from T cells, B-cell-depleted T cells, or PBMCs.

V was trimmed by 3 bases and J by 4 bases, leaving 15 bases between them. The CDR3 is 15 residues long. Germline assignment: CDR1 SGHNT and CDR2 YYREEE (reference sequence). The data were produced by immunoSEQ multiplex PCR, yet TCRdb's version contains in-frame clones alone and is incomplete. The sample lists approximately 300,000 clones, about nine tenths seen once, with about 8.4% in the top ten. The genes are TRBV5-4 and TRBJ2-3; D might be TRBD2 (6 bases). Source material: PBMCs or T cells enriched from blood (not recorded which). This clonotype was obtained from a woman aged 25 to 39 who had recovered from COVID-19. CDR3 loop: CASSSSKRLADTQYF. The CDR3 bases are TGTGCCAGCAGCTCTTCTAAACGACTAGCAGATACGCAGTATTTT. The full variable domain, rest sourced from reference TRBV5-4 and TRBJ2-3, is ETGVTQSPTHLIKTRGQQVTLRCSSQSGHNTVSWYQQALGQGPQFIFQYYREEENGRGNFPPRFSGLQFPNYSSELNVNALELDDSALYLCASSSSKRLADTQYFGPGTRLTVL.